The source of this T cell receptor beta chain is a study of shared T cell receptors in the human thymus. In its sample, this clone was seen once. Sequencing was performed with immunoSEQ multiplex PCR; in TCRdb, only in-frame clones are kept and a portion is missing. This sample has 640,000 or so clones, with more than 70% found just once. CDR3 length: 20 residues. Germline values: CDR1 SNHLY, CDR2 FYNNEI. The trim removed 9 bases at V and 2 bases at J, leaving 26 bases unmatched. This sample was also put to use in a study of human thymus T cells.

V is TRBV2 and J is TRBJ1-2; TRBD1 agrees at 8 bases. The TCR was taken from a boy less than two years old with a congenital heart defect. Material for sequencing was thymocytes. CDR3 loop: CASPPPMGQESVLGNYGYTF. The CDR3 DNA reads as TGTGCCAGTCCCCCCCCAATGGGACAGGAGTCGGTACTAGGGAACTATGGCTACACCTTC.